This T cell receptor beta chain was captured by sequencing in a study of blood T cells in healthy people across ages. Study-level results: In these data, TCR beta diversity tracked strongly with naive T cell percentage.

With regard to this clonotype: Its antigen remains unidentified.

Primers used in a second PCR of roughly 7 to 11 cycles were a sample-barcoded 5' primer and a J-beta primer mix. TCRdb called the 5' RACE reads again in MiXCR, with one record for every CDR3 protein. The sample includes roughly 800,000 distinct CDR3 sequences, 58% of them seen just once. This CDR3 is 16 amino acids long. Germline trimming cut 5 bases from V and 5 bases from J; bases unmatched to any gene: 11. Germline V gives CDR1 SGHTA, CDR2 FQGNSA. What was sequenced was blood. The origin of this receptor is a man aged 25-40 years in good health. V and J are TRBV7-2 and TRBJ2-3; 9 nucleotides line up with TRBD2. The chain's CDR3 is CASSLLGGGGGDTQYF. The CDR3, as DNA: TGTGCCAGCAGCCTCCTCGGGGGCGGGGGGGGAGATACGCAGTATTTT.